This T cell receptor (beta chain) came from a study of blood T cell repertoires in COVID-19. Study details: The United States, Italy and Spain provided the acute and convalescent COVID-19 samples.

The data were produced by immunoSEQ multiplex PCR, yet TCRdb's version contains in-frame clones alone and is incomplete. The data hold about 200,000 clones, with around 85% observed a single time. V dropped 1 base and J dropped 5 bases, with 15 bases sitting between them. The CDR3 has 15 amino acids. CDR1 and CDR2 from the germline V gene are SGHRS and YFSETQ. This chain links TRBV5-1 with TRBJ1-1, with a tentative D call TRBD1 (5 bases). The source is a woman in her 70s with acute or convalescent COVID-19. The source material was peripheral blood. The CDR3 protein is CASSLSPGVGTEAFF. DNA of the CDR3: TGCGCCAGCAGCTTGTCTCCGGGGGTAGGTACTGAAGCTTTCTTT.